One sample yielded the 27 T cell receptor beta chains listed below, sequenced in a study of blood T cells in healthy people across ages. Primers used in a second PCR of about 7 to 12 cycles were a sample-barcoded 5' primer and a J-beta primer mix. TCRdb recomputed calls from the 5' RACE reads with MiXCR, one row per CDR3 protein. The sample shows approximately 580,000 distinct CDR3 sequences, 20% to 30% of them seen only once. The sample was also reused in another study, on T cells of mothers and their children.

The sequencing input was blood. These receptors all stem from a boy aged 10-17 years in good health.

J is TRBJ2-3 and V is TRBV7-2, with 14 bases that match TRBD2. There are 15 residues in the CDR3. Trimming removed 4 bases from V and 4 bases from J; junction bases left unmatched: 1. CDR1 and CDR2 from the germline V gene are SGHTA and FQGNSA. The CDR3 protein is CASSWTSGGSDTQYF. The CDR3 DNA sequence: TGTGCCAGCAGCTGGACTAGCGGGGGGTCAGATACGCAGTATTTT.

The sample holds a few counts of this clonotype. CDR3 protein: CSVSGAAIPTDTQYF. CDR3 sequence (DNA): TGCAGCGTCTCGGGGGCAGCCATCCCGACAGATACGCAGTATTTT. This chain joins TRBV29-1 and TRBJ2-3, with D perhaps being TRBD1 or TRBD2 (6 bases each). V was pared by 6 bases and J by 3 bases, with 19 bases between. The CDR3 has 15 residues. Germline loops: CDR1 SQVTM, CDR2 ANQGSEA.

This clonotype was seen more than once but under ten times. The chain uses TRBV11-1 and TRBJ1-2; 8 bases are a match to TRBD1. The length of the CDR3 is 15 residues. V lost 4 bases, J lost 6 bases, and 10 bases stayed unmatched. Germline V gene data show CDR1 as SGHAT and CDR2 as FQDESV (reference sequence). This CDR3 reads CASSSGQGVMDGYTF. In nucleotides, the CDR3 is TGTGCCAGCAGCTCAGGACAGGGTGTAATGGATGGCTACACCTTC.

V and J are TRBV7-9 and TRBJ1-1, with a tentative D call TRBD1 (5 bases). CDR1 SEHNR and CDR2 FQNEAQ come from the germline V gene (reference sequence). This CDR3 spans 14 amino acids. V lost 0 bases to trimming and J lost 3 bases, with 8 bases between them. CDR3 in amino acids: CASSLAGVDTEAFF. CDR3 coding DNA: TGTGCCAGCAGCTTAGCAGGGGTGGACACTGAAGCTTTCTTT.

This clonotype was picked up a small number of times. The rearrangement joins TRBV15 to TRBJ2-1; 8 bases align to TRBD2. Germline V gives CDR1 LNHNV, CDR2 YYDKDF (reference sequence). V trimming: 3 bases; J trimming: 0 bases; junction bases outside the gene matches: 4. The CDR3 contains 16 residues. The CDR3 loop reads CATSSEGLASYNEQFF. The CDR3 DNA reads TGTGCCACCAGCAGCGAAGGACTAGCCTCCTACAATGAGCAGTTCTTC. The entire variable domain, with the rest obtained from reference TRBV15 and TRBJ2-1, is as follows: DAMVIQNPRYQVTQFGKPVTLSCSQTLNHNVMYWYQQKSSQAPKLLFHYYDKDFNNEADTPDNFQSRRPNTSFCFLDIRSPGLGDTAMYLCATSSEGLASYNEQFFGPGTRLTVL.

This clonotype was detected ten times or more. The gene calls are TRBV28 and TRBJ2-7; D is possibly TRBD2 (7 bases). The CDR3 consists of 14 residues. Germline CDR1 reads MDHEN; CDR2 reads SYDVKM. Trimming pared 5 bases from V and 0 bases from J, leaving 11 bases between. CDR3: CASSAGAFSYEQYF. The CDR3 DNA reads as TGTGCCAGCAGTGCGGGGGCCTTCTCCTACGAGCAGTACTTC.

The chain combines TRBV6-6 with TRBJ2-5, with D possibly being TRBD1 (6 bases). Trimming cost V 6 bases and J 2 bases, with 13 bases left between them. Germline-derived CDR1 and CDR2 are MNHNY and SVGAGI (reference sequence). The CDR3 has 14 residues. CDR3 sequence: CASRRPGQQETQYF. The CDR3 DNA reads TGTGCCAGCAGGAGGCCGGGACAACAAGAGACCCAGTACTTC.

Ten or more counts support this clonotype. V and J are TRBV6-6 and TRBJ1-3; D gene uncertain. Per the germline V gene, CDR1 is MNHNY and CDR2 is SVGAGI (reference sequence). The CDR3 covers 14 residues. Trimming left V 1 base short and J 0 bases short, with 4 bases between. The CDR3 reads CASSYLSSGNTIYF. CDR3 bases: TGTGCCAGCAGTTACTTGAGCTCTGGAAACACCATATATTTT.

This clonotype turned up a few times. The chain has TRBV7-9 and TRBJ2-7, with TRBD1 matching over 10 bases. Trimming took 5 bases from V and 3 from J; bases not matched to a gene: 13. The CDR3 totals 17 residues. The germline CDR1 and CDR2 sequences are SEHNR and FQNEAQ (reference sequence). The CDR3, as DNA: TGTGCCAGCAGCCATTCCAACTTACGGACAGGGGGCTACGAGCAGTACTTC. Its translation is CASSHSNLRTGGYEQYF.

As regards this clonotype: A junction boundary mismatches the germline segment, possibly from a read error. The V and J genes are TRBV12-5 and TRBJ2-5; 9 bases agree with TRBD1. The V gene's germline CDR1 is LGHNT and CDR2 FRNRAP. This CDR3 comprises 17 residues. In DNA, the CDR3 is TGTGCTAGTGGTTTGGTACTCTCCGGGACAGGGAACAATGAGCAGTTTTTC. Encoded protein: CASGLVLSGTGNNEQFF.

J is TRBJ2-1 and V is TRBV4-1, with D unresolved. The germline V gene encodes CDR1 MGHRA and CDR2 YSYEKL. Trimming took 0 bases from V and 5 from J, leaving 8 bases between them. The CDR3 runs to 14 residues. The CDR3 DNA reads TGCGCCAGCAGCCAAGAACGGTCGAACAATGAGCAGTTCTTC. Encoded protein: CASSQERSNNEQFF.

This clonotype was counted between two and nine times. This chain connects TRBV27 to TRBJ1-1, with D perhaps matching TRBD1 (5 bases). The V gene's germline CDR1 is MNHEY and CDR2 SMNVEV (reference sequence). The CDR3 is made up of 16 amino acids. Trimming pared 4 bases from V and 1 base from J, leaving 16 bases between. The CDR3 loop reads CASSSRWGGRNTEAFF. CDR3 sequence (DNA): TGTGCCAGCAGTTCCCGGTGGGGGGGTAGGAACACTGAAGCTTTCTTT.

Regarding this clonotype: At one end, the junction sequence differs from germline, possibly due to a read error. The chain's CDR3 is CASSQERGGSWYEQCF. For the CDR3, the DNA is TGTGCCAGCAGCCAAGAGAGGGGCGGGAGCTGGTATGAGCAGTGCTTC. The chain uses TRBV3-1 and TRBJ2-7; 7 bases map to TRBD2. Germline assignment: CDR1 LGHDT and CDR2 YNNKEL (reference sequence). The CDR3 runs 16 residues.

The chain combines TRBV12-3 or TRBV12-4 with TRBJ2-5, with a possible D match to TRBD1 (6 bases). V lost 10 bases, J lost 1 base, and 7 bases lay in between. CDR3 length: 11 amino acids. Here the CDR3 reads CATGVQETQYF. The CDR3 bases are TGTGCCACAGGGGTCCAAGAGACCCAGTACTTC.

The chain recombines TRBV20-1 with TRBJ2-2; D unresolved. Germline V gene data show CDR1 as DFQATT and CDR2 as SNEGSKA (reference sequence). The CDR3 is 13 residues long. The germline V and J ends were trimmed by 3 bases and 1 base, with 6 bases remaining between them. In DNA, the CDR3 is TGCAGTGCTAGGGCGGAGAACACCGGGGAGCTGTTTTTT. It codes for CSARAENTGELFF.

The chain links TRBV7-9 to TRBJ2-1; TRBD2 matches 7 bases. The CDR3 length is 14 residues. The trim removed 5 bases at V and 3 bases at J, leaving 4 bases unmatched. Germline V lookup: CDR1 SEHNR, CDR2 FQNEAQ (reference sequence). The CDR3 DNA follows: TGTGCCAGCAGCCCGGGGGGAAACTACAATGAGCAGTTCTTC. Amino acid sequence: CASSPGGNYNEQFF.

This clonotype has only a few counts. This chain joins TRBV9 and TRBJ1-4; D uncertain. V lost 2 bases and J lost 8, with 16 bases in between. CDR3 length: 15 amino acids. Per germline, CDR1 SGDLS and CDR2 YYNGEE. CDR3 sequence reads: CASSVSGRIIEKLFF. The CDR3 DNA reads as TGTGCCAGCAGCGTCAGTGGGAGGATCATCGAAAAACTGTTTTTT.

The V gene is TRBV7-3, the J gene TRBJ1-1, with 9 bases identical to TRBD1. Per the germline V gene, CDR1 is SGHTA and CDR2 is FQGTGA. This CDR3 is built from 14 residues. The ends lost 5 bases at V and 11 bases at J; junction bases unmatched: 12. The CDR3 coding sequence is TGTGCCAGCAGCGCGGGACAGGGTTTTGGAGTGGCTTTCTTT. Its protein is CASSAGQGFGVAFF.

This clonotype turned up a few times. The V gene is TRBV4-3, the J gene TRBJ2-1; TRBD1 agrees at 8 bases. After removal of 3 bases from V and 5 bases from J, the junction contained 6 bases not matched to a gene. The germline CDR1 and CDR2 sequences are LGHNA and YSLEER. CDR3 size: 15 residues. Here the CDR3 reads CASSQGTGVNNEQFF. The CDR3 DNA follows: TGCGCCAGCAGCCAGGGGACAGGCGTTAACAATGAGCAGTTCTTC.

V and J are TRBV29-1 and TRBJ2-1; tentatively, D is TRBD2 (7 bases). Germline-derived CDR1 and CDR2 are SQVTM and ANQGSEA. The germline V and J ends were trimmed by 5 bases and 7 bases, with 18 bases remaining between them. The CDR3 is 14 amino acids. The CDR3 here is CSVRGGAYENEQFF. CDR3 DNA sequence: TGCAGCGTTAGGGGGGGGGCGTATGAGAATGAGCAGTTCTTC.

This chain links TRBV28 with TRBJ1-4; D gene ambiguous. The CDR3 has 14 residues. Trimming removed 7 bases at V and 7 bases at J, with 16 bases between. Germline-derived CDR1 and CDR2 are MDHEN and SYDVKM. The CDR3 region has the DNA TGTGCCAGCATGACGGGAGGGCAGTCTGAAAAACTGTTTTTT. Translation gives CASMTGGQSEKLFF.

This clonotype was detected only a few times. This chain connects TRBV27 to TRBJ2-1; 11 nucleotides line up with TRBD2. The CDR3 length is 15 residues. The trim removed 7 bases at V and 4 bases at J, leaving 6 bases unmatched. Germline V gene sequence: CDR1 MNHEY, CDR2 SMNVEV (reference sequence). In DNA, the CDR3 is TGTGCCAGCAAAAGAGTAGCGGGAGGGTACAATGAGCAGTTCTTC. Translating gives CASKRVAGGYNEQFF.

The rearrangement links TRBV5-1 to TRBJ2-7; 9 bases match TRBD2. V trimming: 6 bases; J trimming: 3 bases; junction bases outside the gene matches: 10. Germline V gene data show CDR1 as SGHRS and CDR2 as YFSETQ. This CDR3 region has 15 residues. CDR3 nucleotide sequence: TGCGCCAGCAAGCCTCAGGCTAGCGGGAACTACGAGCAGTACTTC. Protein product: CASKPQASGNYEQYF.

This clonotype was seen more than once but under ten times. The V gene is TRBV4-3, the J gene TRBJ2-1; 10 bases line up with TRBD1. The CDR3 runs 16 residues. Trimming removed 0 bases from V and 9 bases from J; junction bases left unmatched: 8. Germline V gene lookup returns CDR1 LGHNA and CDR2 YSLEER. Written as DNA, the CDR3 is TGCGCCAGCAGCCAAGATTCGGGACAGGGGTATAGTGAGCAGTTCTTC. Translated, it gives CASSQDSGQGYSEQFF.

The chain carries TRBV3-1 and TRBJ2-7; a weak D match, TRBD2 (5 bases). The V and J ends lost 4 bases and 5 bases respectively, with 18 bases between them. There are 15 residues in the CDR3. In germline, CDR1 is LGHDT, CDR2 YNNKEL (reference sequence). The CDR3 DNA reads TGTGCCAGCAGCCCCATGGAGGCCCTGAAGCACGAGCAGTACTTC. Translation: CASSPMEALKHEQYF.

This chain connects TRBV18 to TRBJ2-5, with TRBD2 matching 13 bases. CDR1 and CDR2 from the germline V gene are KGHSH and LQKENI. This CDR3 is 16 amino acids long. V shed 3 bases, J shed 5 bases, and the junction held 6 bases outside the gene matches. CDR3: CASSPGLAGDRETQYF. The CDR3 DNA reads TGTGCCAGCTCACCCGGACTAGCGGGAGATAGGGAGACCCAGTACTTC.

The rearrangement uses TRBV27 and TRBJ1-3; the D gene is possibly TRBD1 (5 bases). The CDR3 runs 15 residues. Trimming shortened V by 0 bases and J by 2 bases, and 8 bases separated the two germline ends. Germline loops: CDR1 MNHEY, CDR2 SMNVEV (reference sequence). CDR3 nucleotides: TGTGCCAGCAGTTTATCGGGGGGGGCTGGAAACACCATATATTTT. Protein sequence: CASSLSGGAGNTIYF.